A selection of T cell receptor beta chains follows, all from one sample in a study of metastatic and nonmetastatic thyroid tumors. From the PCR reads, TCRdb re-called clones with MiXCR. Of some 45,000 clones in the sample, approximately 15% are singletons; the top ten hold approximately 20%. The sample taken for sequencing was blood. The receptors originated from a female donor with papillary thyroid cancer or a benign thyroid nodule (not recorded which). Some clones in this sample may be carry-over from other donors' samples. Both conserved end residues are part of each CDR3. Fields, in order: D gene, clone size, J gene, V gene, CDR3 DNA, CDR3 protein. The D gene is left open where the match is weak. Rows may omit the clone size; those that give it use once, few, many or a size class.

D gene: NA; clone size: many; J gene: TRBJ2-5; V gene: TRBV7-9; CDR3 DNA: TGTGCCAGCAGCCCTCAAGAGACCCAGTACTTC; CDR3 protein: CASSPQETQYF
D gene: NA; clone size: few; J gene: TRBJ2-7; V gene: TRBV28; CDR3 DNA: TGTGCCAGTAGTTCGGACTACCCCCTGGGCGAGCAGTACTTC; CDR3 protein: CASSSDYPLGEQYF
D gene: TRBD2; clone size: many; J gene: TRBJ2-3; V gene: TRBV18; CDR3 DNA: TGTGCCAGCTCATCAAACCAGCGGGGGGGCACAGATACGCAGTATTTT; CDR3 protein: CASSSNQRGGTDTQYF
D gene: NA; clone size: many; J gene: TRBJ2-2; V gene: TRBV7-2; CDR3 DNA: TGTGCCAGCAGCTTAGCTGTCGGGACGAACACCGGGGAGCTGTTTTTT; CDR3 protein: CASSLAVGTNTGELFF
D gene: NA; clone size: NA; J gene: TRBJ2-3; V gene: TRBV28; CDR3 DNA: TGTGCCACCGCGGACTATTCTGATGATACGCAGTATTTT; CDR3 protein: CATADYSDDTQYF
D gene: NA; clone size: many; J gene: TRBJ2-7; V gene: TRBV7-9; CDR3 DNA: TGTGCCAGCAGCATAGACCAAGCCAGCGAGCAGTACTTC; CDR3 protein: CASSIDQASEQYF
D gene: NA; clone size: many; J gene: TRBJ1-4; V gene: TRBV2; CDR3 DNA: TGTGCCAGCAGTGAAGGGCAGGGAGTAGGAAAACTGTTTTTT; CDR3 protein: CASSEGQGVGKLFF
D gene: NA; clone size: NA; J gene: TRBJ2-3; V gene: TRBV10-1; CDR3 DNA: TGCGCCGGCGTAGGAAGGGGCGATACGCAGTATTTT; CDR3 protein: CAGVGRGDTQYF
D gene: TRBD2; clone size: many; J gene: TRBJ2-1; V gene: TRBV6-1; CDR3 DNA: TGTGCCAGCAAGGGACTAGCGGGAGACAATGAGCAGTTCTTC; CDR3 protein: CASKGLAGDNEQFF
D gene: NA; clone size: many; J gene: TRBJ2-7; V gene: TRBV5-6; CDR3 DNA: TGTGCCAGCAGTGCGGAGACTGGAGACGAGCAGTACTTC; CDR3 protein: CASSAETGDEQYF
D gene: NA; clone size: many; J gene: TRBJ2-3; V gene: TRBV20-1; CDR3 DNA: TGCAGTGCTAAGCCGGGCCCGAGCACAGATACGCAGTATTTT; CDR3 protein: CSAKPGPSTDTQYF
D gene: TRBD1; clone size: many; J gene: TRBJ1-5; V gene: TRBV3-1; CDR3 DNA: TGTGCCAGCAGCCGGACAGGGGATCAGCCCCAGCATTTT; CDR3 protein: CASSRTGDQPQHF
D gene: TRBD1; clone size: many; J gene: TRBJ1-2; V gene: TRBV7-9; CDR3 DNA: TGTGCCAGCAGCGTTTCAGGGGGCGACTATGGCTACACCTTC; CDR3 protein: CASSVSGGDYGYTF
D gene: TRBD2; clone size: many; J gene: TRBJ2-3; V gene: TRBV12-3/TRBV12-4; CDR3 DNA: TGTGCCAGCACCGTGACTAGCGGGATATTAACAGATACGCAGTATTTT; CDR3 protein: CASTVTSGILTDTQYF
D gene: TRBD2; clone size: few; J gene: TRBJ2-7; V gene: TRBV10-2; CDR3 DNA: TGCGCCAGCAGCCCCGCCGTGGAGCGGGGTTCCTACGAGCAGTACTTC; CDR3 protein: CASSPAVERGSYEQYF
D gene: NA; clone size: few; J gene: TRBJ2-7; V gene: TRBV6-2/TRBV6-3; CDR3 DNA: TGTGCCAGCAATTACCCCAGCTACGAGCATTACTTC; CDR3 protein: CASNYPSYEHYF
D gene: TRBD1; clone size: many; J gene: TRBJ1-2; V gene: TRBV20-1; CDR3 DNA: TGCAGTGCTAGAGTGGACAGGGGGAAAGCTAACTATGGCTACACCTTC; CDR3 protein: CSARVDRGKANYGYTF
D gene: NA; clone size: few; J gene: TRBJ1-2; V gene: TRBV19; CDR3 DNA: TGTGCCAGTCCTAACCCATGGCGAGGGTATGGCTACACCTTC; CDR3 protein: CASPNPWRGYGYTF
D gene: TRBD1; clone size: NA; J gene: TRBJ1-2; V gene: TRBV11-2; CDR3 DNA: TGTGCCAGCAGTGATGTGGACAGGGGAGCGGTCCCGAACTATGGCTACACCTTC; CDR3 protein: CASSDVDRGAVPNYGYTF
D gene: NA; clone size: few; J gene: TRBJ1-6; V gene: TRBV2; CDR3 DNA: TGTGCCAGCATGGGGCAGAGCCTTAATTCACCCCTCCACTTT; CDR3 protein: CASMGQSLNSPLHF
D gene: NA; clone size: few; J gene: TRBJ2-5; V gene: TRBV27; CDR3 DNA: TGTGCCAGCAGACCTAGGGGGTCCCGAACCCAAGAGACCCAGTACTTC; CDR3 protein: CASRPRGSRTQETQYF
D gene: NA; clone size: NA; J gene: TRBJ2-2; V gene: TRBV5-1; CDR3 DNA: TGCGCCAGCAGCTTAGAGGGCGGGGAGCTGTTTTTT; CDR3 protein: CASSLEGGELFF
D gene: NA; clone size: many; J gene: TRBJ1-1; V gene: TRBV10-3; CDR3 DNA: TGTGCCACCTCGGGGGGGGTGAACACTGAAGCTTTCTTT; CDR3 protein: CATSGGVNTEAFF
D gene: NA; clone size: many; J gene: TRBJ2-1; V gene: TRBV20-1; CDR3 DNA: TGCAGTGCTAGTTCGGCGGTACCATCGTACAATGAGCAGTTCTTC; CDR3 protein: CSASSAVPSYNEQFF
D gene: NA; clone size: NA; J gene: TRBJ2-1; V gene: TRBV20-1; CDR3 DNA: TGCAGTGCCAAGAAGGGGCAGGATTTATCGAATGAGCAGTTCTTC; CDR3 protein: CSAKKGQDLSNEQFF
D gene: NA; clone size: NA; J gene: TRBJ2-4; V gene: TRBV2; CDR3 DNA: TGTGCCAGCAGTGAGGGGGGTAACAACATTCAGTACTTC; CDR3 protein: CASSEGGNNIQYF
D gene: TRBD2; clone size: many; J gene: TRBJ2-1; V gene: TRBV11-2; CDR3 DNA: TGTGCCAGCAGCTTAGAATGGGGTAGCGGGGCCTACAATGAGCAGTTCTTC; CDR3 protein: CASSLEWGSGAYNEQFF
D gene: TRBD2; clone size: many; J gene: TRBJ2-7; V gene: TRBV20-1; CDR3 DNA: TGCAGTTCAGCGGGAGGTACCTACGAGCAGTACTTC; CDR3 protein: CSSAGGTYEQYF
D gene: NA; clone size: many; J gene: TRBJ1-1; V gene: TRBV27; CDR3 DNA: TGTGCCAGCAAGCGTCTGGGGGGGGGCACTGAAGCTTTCTTT; CDR3 protein: CASKRLGGGTEAFF
D gene: NA; clone size: NA; J gene: TRBJ1-1; V gene: TRBV5-4; CDR3 DNA: TGTGCCAGCAGCTTGTGGGGGGCAAGTGAAGCTTTCTTT; CDR3 protein: CASSLWGASEAFF
D gene: NA; clone size: many; J gene: TRBJ1-1; V gene: TRBV4-2; CDR3 DNA: TGTGCCAGCAGCCAAGATCTTCAGGTGGGTGAAGCTTTCTTT; CDR3 protein: CASSQDLQVGEAFF
D gene: TRBD2; clone size: many; J gene: TRBJ2-1; V gene: TRBV11-3; CDR3 DNA: TGTGCCAGCAGCTCGGGACTAGGGGGGGTGGATGAGCAGTTCTTC; CDR3 protein: CASSSGLGGVDEQFF
D gene: NA; clone size: many; J gene: TRBJ1-2; V gene: TRBV4-2; CDR3 DNA: TGTGCCAGCAGCCAGGCCGAGGGAGACTATGGCTACACCTTC; CDR3 protein: CASSQAEGDYGYTF
D gene: NA; clone size: many; J gene: TRBJ1-2; V gene: TRBV9; CDR3 DNA: TGTGCCAGCAGCGTAGGAAGCTATGGCTACACCTTC; CDR3 protein: CASSVGSYGYTF
D gene: NA; clone size: few; J gene: TRBJ1-2; V gene: TRBV12-3/TRBV12-4; CDR3 DNA: TGTGCCAGCAGTTTAGGTCAGGGAAGGGGCTACACCTTC; CDR3 protein: CASSLGQGRGYTF
D gene: TRBD2; clone size: many; J gene: TRBJ2-5; V gene: TRBV6-1; CDR3 DNA: TGTGCCAGCAGTAGTACTAGCGGGAGGGCCCTTGAGACCCAGTACTTC; CDR3 protein: CASSSTSGRALETQYF
D gene: NA; clone size: few; J gene: TRBJ2-7; V gene: TRBV28; CDR3 DNA: TGTGCCAGCAGGGGTTCCTTCTACGAGCAGTACTTC; CDR3 protein: CASRGSFYEQYF
D gene: NA; clone size: many; J gene: TRBJ2-7; V gene: TRBV5-1; CDR3 DNA: TGCGCCAGCAGCTTGGTATCTAGCGCTTACGAGCAGTACTTC; CDR3 protein: CASSLVSSAYEQYF
D gene: TRBD1; clone size: many; J gene: TRBJ2-1; V gene: TRBV12-3/TRBV12-4; CDR3 DNA: TGTGCCAGCAGTTTAATTTACCGGGACAGGGTAGAGTTCTTC; CDR3 protein: CASSLIYRDRVEFF
D gene: NA; clone size: many; J gene: TRBJ2-7; V gene: TRBV7-8; CDR3 DNA: TGTGCCAGCAGCTTATCTGATTTGAACTACGAGCAGTACTTC; CDR3 protein: CASSLSDLNYEQYF
D gene: TRBD1; clone size: many; J gene: TRBJ1-5; V gene: TRBV18; CDR3 DNA: TGTGCCAGCTCACAATGGACAGGGGGCAATCAGCCCCAGCATTTT; CDR3 protein: CASSQWTGGNQPQHF
D gene: NA; clone size: many; J gene: TRBJ2-5; V gene: TRBV2; CDR3 DNA: TGTGCCAGCAACTTGTCGGGGGCAGAGACCCAGTACTTC; CDR3 protein: CASNLSGAETQYF
D gene: NA; clone size: few; J gene: TRBJ2-2; V gene: TRBV24-1; CDR3 DNA: TGTGCCGCCACGTTAGAACACCTGGGAGCTGTTTTT; CDR3 protein: CAATLEHLGAVF
D gene: NA; clone size: medium-sized; J gene: TRBJ2-2; V gene: TRBV28; CDR3 DNA: TGTGCCAGCAGTTTCCTTTTAGGAGGTAGCGGGGAGCTGTTTTTT; CDR3 protein: CASSFLLGGSGELFF
D gene: NA; clone size: many; J gene: TRBJ1-6; V gene: TRBV20-1; CDR3 DNA: TGCAGTGCTAGCAGCCACGGGGGAAGAGGGTCACCCCTCCACTTT; CDR3 protein: CSASSHGGRGSPLHF
D gene: NA; clone size: many; J gene: TRBJ2-7; V gene: TRBV7-6; CDR3 DNA: TGTGCCAGCAGCTTGGCTAGCGAGAGCTCCTACGAGCAGTACTTC; CDR3 protein: CASSLASESSYEQYF
D gene: NA; clone size: NA; J gene: TRBJ1-2; V gene: TRBV19; CDR3 DNA: TGTGCCAGTAGTATAGAGGTCTTGGGGATAGATGGCTACACCTTC; CDR3 protein: CASSIEVLGIDGYTF
D gene: TRBD2; clone size: many; J gene: TRBJ2-5; V gene: TRBV30; CDR3 DNA: TGTGCCTGGAGTCGATGGACTAGCGTACAAGAGACCCAGTACTTC; CDR3 protein: CAWSRWTSVQETQYF
D gene: NA; clone size: many; J gene: TRBJ2-2; V gene: TRBV19; CDR3 DNA: TGTGCCAGTAAGGTCCAGCAGGAGTACACCGGGGAGCTGTTTTTT; CDR3 protein: CASKVQQEYTGELFF
D gene: NA; clone size: many; J gene: TRBJ2-2; V gene: TRBV20-1; CDR3 DNA: TGCAGTGCTAGGCCGAGTTTTGGCGACTCGAACACCGGGGAGCTGTTTTTT; CDR3 protein: CSARPSFGDSNTGELFF
D gene: NA; clone size: NA; J gene: TRBJ2-7; V gene: TRBV20-1; CDR3 DNA: TGCAGTGCTAGAGTCGGTAGGGACATATCAGACGAGCAGTACTTC; CDR3 protein: CSARVGRDISDEQYF
D gene: NA; clone size: many; J gene: TRBJ2-1; V gene: TRBV12-3/TRBV12-4; CDR3 DNA: TGTGCCAGCAGTTTAGGACAGGGAGGTGGTGAGCAGTTCTTC; CDR3 protein: CASSLGQGGGEQFF
D gene: NA; clone size: many; J gene: TRBJ2-7; V gene: TRBV3-1; CDR3 DNA: TGTGCCAGCAGCCAAGCCTCCTTCGGACAGCACTACGAGCAGTACTTC; CDR3 protein: CASSQASFGQHYEQYF
D gene: NA; clone size: many; J gene: TRBJ2-5; V gene: TRBV3-1; CDR3 DNA: TGTGCCAGCAGCCAAGAACGGACGGGATTTTACTTC; CDR3 protein: CASSQERTGFYF